A selection of T cell receptor beta chains follows, all from one sample in a study of shared clonotypes between healthy human individuals. Only in-frame clones appear in the TCRdb table, and some are missing; sequencing was by immunoSEQ multiplex PCR. The sample lists 1,500,000 or so clones, roughly 96% occurring once. Sequenced sample: naive CD4+ T cells sorted from blood. The receptors derive from a man younger than 45 in good health. Both conserved end residues are part of each CDR3. D genes are given only for firm matches. Clone size is stated in some rows and not others, as once, few, many or a class when expanded.

V gene	D gene	J gene	clone size	CDR3 DNA	CDR3 protein
TRBV11-3	TRBD1	TRBJ2-2	-	TGTGCCAGCAGCCACGCGCCGGGACAGGGAACTAAGACCGGGGAGCTGTTTTTT	CASSHAPGQGTKTGELFF
TRBV7-8	TRBD2	TRBJ2-3	-	TGTGCCAGCAGCAAAAAGCATAGCGGGAGAGGTACAGATACGCAGTATTTT	CASSKKHSGRGTDTQYF
TRBV29-1	TRBD1	TRBJ2-5	-	TGCAGCGGGACCGGGACAGGGTTTCAAGAGACCCAGTACTTC	CSGTGTGFQETQYF
TRBV6-4	TRBD2	TRBJ2-2	-	TGTGCCAGCAGTAGGACCGTAGCGGGAGTTAACACCGGGGAGCTGTTTTTT	CASSRTVAGVNTGELFF
TRBV5-1	-	TRBJ1-2	-	TGCGCCAGCAGTTACGGGCTTCCAGGGACCAACTATGGCTACACCTTC	CASSYGLPGTNYGYTF
TRBV9	-	TRBJ2-1	-	TGTGCCAGCAGCAAACTACTGGGGGCAAATGAGCAGTTCTTC	CASSKLLGANEQFF
TRBV28	TRBD1	TRBJ1-5	-	TGTGCCAGCAACGACAGGGGAAATCAGCCCCAGCATTTT	CASNDRGNQPQHF
TRBV6-1	TRBD1	TRBJ1-2	-	TGTGCCAGCAGGAAGACAGGGGGCTTAAACTATGGCTACACCTTC	CASRKTGGLNYGYTF
TRBV6-5	-	TRBJ1-1	-	TGTGCCAGCAGTTATTGGGCAGGGGACACTGAAGCTTTCTTT	CASSYWAGDTEAFF
TRBV6-1	-	TRBJ1-3	-	TGTGCCAGCAGTGATCCCCCCGGGGGCTCTGGAAACACCATATATTTT	CASSDPPGGSGNTIYF
TRBV6-1	TRBD1	TRBJ1-5	-	TGTGCCAGCAGTGGAGGACAGGGGCATCAGCCCCAGCATTTT	CASSGGQGHQPQHF
TRBV28	-	TRBJ2-5	-	TGTGCCAGCAGTTTAACTATTGAGAAGACCCAGTACTTC	CASSLTIEKTQYF
TRBV11-2	-	TRBJ2-6	once	TGTGCCAGCAGCCCCTTGGGAGGGACAGCGGGGCCTGGGGCCAACGTCCTGACTTTC	CASSPLGGTAGPGANVLTF
TRBV28	TRBD2	TRBJ2-1	once	TGTGCCAGCAGTTTTCTTTCCCTAGCGGGGGACAATGAGCAGTTCTTC	CASSFLSLAGDNEQFF
TRBV7-2	TRBD2	TRBJ2-7	-	TGTGCCAGCAGCTTTTCAGCGGGAGGGTTCGGTGAGCAGTACTTC	CASSFSAGGFGEQYF
TRBV28	-	TRBJ2-7	-	TGTGCCAGCAGTTTGATTAGTAAGTCCTACGAGCAGTACTTC	CASSLISKSYEQYF
TRBV5-1	TRBD1	TRBJ2-2	-	TGCGCCAGCAGCTTGGCGGGGACAGGGTCCGGGGAGCCGTTTTTT	CASSLAGTGSGEPFF
TRBV2	-	TRBJ2-7	-	TGTGCCGGGATGGGCGATAGGGGGACCTACGAGCAGTACTTC	CAGMGDRGTYEQYF
TRBV6-1	TRBD2	TRBJ2-1	-	TGTGCCACCGCCGGGACTAGTTACAATGAGCAGTTCTTC	CATAGTSYNEQFF
TRBV28	-	TRBJ2-3	-	TGTGCCAGCAGTTTATTTCAGGCTAGCGCGGATACGCAGTATTTT	CASSLFQASADTQYF
TRBV11-2	-	TRBJ2-1	-	TGTGCCAGCAGCTCTCGGGGTCGCTCCTACAATGAGCAGTTCTTC	CASSSRGRSYNEQFF
TRBV5-1	TRBD1	TRBJ1-4	-	TGCGCCAGCAGCTACGGGACAGGGGGAGGCGAAAAACTGTTTTTT	CASSYGTGGGEKLFF
TRBV28	-	TRBJ1-5	-	TGTGCCAGCAGTCCGCGGGGCAGGGACGGAGGATATAGCAATCAGCCCCAGCATTTT	CASSPRGRDGGYSNQPQHF
TRBV28	-	TRBJ2-3	-	TGTGCCAGCTGTGGAAGCACAGATACGCAGTATTTT	CASCGSTDTQYF
TRBV28	-	TRBJ1-2	-	TGTGCCAGCAGTTTTCTCGGTATAACTGGCTACACCTTC	CASSFLGITGYTF
TRBV28	TRBD1	TRBJ1-2	few	TGTGCCAGCAGGGGACAGGGGAACGGCTACACCTTC	CASRGQGNGYTF
TRBV5-5	TRBD1	TRBJ2-7	once	TGTGCCAGCATCAACCCGACAGGGTACGAGCAGTACTTC	CASINPTGYEQYF
TRBV5-6	-	TRBJ1-4	-	TGTGCCAGCAGCCCACGCCGGCGTGAAAAACTGTTTTTT	CASSPRRREKLFF
TRBV10-1	-	TRBJ2-5	-	TGCGCCAGCAGTGAAGCGGGCCTTCAAGAGACCCAGTACTTC	CASSEAGLQETQYF
TRBV10-1	TRBD1	TRBJ1-5	-	TGCGCCAGCAAAACCGGGACAGGGGAAACGTATAGCAATCAGCCCCAGCATTTT	CASKTGTGETYSNQPQHF
TRBV18	-	TRBJ2-6	-	TGTGCCAGCTCACTCTCTGGGGCCAACGTCCTGACTTTC	CASSLSGANVLTF